Listed below are T cell receptor beta chains from one sample, sequenced in a study of spatial heterogeneity in lung cancer. One entry per CDR3 protein results from TCRdb running MiXCR on the 5' RACE reads. The sample lists 10,000 to 14,000 distinct CDR3 sequences, roughly a tenth occurring once. The sequences come from PBMCs, collected at follow-up. These receptors originate from a female donor with early-stage non-small cell lung cancer. The CDR3 runs from the conserved cysteine through the conserved F or W. The listing skips clone size in some rows; elsewhere it reads once, few, many or a size class.

15	many	TRBV7-8	TRBJ2-3	CASSLAGGSTDTQYF
15	many	TRBV2	TRBJ2-5	CASSDRTTKSGTQYF
18	many	TRBV27	TRBJ2-2	CASSISTSGTYGTGELFF
14	medium-sized	TRBV29-1	TRBJ2-1	CSVEDGGEYNEQFF
14	many	TRBV6-2/TRBV6-3	TRBJ2-5	CASSPQGPQETQYF
14	many	TRBV20-1	TRBJ2-7	CSAIKGTSMSEQYF
12	many	TRBV7-9	TRBJ2-3	CASSSYTDTQYF
17	few	TRBV7-2	TRBJ1-1	CASSLGQGWYLNTEAFF
13	-	TRBV10-3	TRBJ2-2	CAISEVGTGELFF
14	many	TRBV19	TRBJ1-1	CASRPDRTGTEAFF
13	-	TRBV27	TRBJ2-7	CASSLPQGFEQYF
13	many	TRBV7-2	TRBJ2-3	CASTRDVLDTQYF
13	-	TRBV12-3/TRBV12-4	TRBJ2-5	CASRPVPGETQYF
14	many	TRBV13	TRBJ2-7	CASSLGSGGHEQYF
17	-	TRBV20-1	TRBJ1-6	CSAKDNLNLSYNSPLHF
16	-	TRBV7-2	TRBJ2-7	CASSLEPSSRTYEQYF
22	medium-sized	TRBV4-3	TRBJ2-6	CASSQDLLIRDSLFSGANVLTF
17	few	TRBV7-2	TRBJ2-3	CASSLTTGLGRTDTQYF
11	many	TRBV28	TRBJ2-2	CASRDYGELFF
16	many	TRBV5-6	TRBJ2-1	CASSCPGGSGGCEQFF
13	medium-sized	TRBV29-1	TRBJ2-3	CTANRPDADTQYF
14	many	TRBV7-8	TRBJ2-7	CASSLGHTRYEQYF
15	few	TRBV20-1	TRBJ2-7	CSARDPLSINYEQYF
15	many	TRBV27	TRBJ2-7	CASSLDGRDGYEQYF
15	many	TRBV7-8	TRBJ1-2	CASSSFTGGGYGYTF
13	-	TRBV24-1	TRBJ2-5	CATSRGSQETQYF
15	many	TRBV4-3	TRBJ2-7	CASSQEVRPYYEQYF
15	many	TRBV28	TRBJ2-7	CASSATSGGLYEQYF
14	many	TRBV2	TRBJ2-3	CASSPGLSTDTQYF
16	many	TRBV6-5	TRBJ2-5	CASSRLGTRDGRTQYF
16	many	TRBV7-8	TRBJ2-5	CASSPRGRLPQETQYF
13	many	TRBV20-1	TRBJ2-3	CSAADRSTDTQYF
16	many	TRBV4-1	TRBJ1-3	CASSQDSGFSGNTIYF
14	many	TRBV7-8	TRBJ1-3	CASSNRGSGNTIYF
15	many	TRBV20-1	TRBJ2-7	CSARDLAGSSYEQYF
15	many	TRBV12-3/TRBV12-4	TRBJ1-5	CASSQDRVGNQPQHF
15	few	TRBV24-1	TRBJ2-7	CATSDIAGTGVVQYF
18	many	TRBV7-6	TRBJ2-2	CASSRPLSGTGRTGELFF
13	many	TRBV2	TRBJ1-5	CASSVLGFQPQHF
15	-	TRBV5-1	TRBJ1-1	CASSITGAPGTEAFF
15	many	TRBV23-1	TRBJ2-7	CASTRIGTGGYEQYF
14	many	TRBV5-6	TRBJ1-1	CASESGRVYTEAFF
14	many	TRBV18	TRBJ2-2	CASSPLSNAGELFF
15	many	TRBV2	TRBJ2-1	CASPTGLAGNNEQFF
16	medium-sized	TRBV13	TRBJ2-3	CASSLGLAGVQDTQYF
14	-	TRBV29-1	TRBJ1-2	CSCFGDGTDYGYTF